A selection of T cell receptor beta chains follows, all from one sample in a study of cytomegalovirus exposure and HLA in healthy donors. The protocol was immunoSEQ multiplex PCR, while the TCRdb copy is restricted to in-frame clones and leaves out a portion. The table shows 150,000 to 200,000 clones, with roughly 80% occurring only once. Sequenced input: PBMCs. Receptor source: a female donor in good health and CMV-seronegative. CDR3s include the opening cysteine and the closing phenylalanine or tryptophan. D genes are given only for firm matches. Clone size appears in some rows only: once, few, many, or a class for an expanded clone.

once	TRBV7-2	TRBD1	TRBJ2-7	TGTGCCAGCAGTAACAGGGGGTACTACGAGCAGTACTTC	CASSNRGYYEQYF
NA	TRBV27	TRBD2	TRBJ2-5	TGTGCCAGCGGACCCCCGACTAGCGGCACGAGAGGAGAGACCCAGTACTTC	CASGPPTSGTRGETQYF
NA	TRBV19	NA	TRBJ1-5	TGTGCCAGTGCTTGGGGGGAGGGCAATCAGCCCCAGCATTTT	CASAWGEGNQPQHF
few	TRBV5-1	TRBD1	TRBJ1-1	TGCGCCAGCAGCTTGGGGGCAGGGGGCTTCTCCTTGAACACTGAAGCTTTCTTT	CASSLGAGGFSLNTEAFF
NA	TRBV7-9	TRBD2	TRBJ2-7	TGTGCCAGCAGCTATATAGCGGGACCCTACGAGCAGTACTTC	CASSYIAGPYEQYF
once	TRBV2	TRBD1	TRBJ1-1	TGTGCCAGCAGTCTGACAGGGCCTGAAGCTTTCTTT	CASSLTGPEAFF
NA	TRBV6-6	NA	TRBJ2-7	TGTGCCAGCAGCCACCGACAGGTAACCTACGAGCAGTACTTC	CASSHRQVTYEQYF
few	TRBV5-4	TRBD2	TRBJ2-3	TGTGCCAGCAGCGATATAGCGGGAGGAGGAGATACGCAGTATTTT	CASSDIAGGGDTQYF
NA	TRBV18	TRBD1	TRBJ2-7	TGTGCCAGCTCACGGGACAGCTCCTACGAGCAGTACTTC	CASSRDSSYEQYF
NA	TRBV19	NA	TRBJ2-3	TGTGCCAGTAGTAAGGGGGGAGGGGATACGCAGTATTTT	CASSKGGGDTQYF
NA	TRBV2	NA	TRBJ1-2	TGTGCCAGCAGTGCCGGAGAGCACTATGGCTACACCTTC	CASSAGEHYGYTF